This T cell receptor beta chain was identified in a study of molecular identifiers for immune sequencing clone quantification. Germline V CDR1 and CDR2: SGHDT, YYEEEE. The CDR3 extends over 13 amino acids. V dropped 7 bases and J dropped 0 bases, with 8 bases sitting between them. TCRdb used MiXCR to reprocess the PCR reads, holding one entry per CDR3 protein. The sample lists about 640,000 distinct CDR3 sequences; 15% to 20% were seen once. The authors gated naive CD8 T cells as CD8+CD4-CCR7+CD45RA+ for sorting. The source material was naive CD8+ T cells from blood, with Jurkat cell RNA spiked in. Subset specified: FACS-sorted CD8+CD4-CCR7+CD45RA+ naive T cells. J is TRBJ1-3 and V is TRBV5-6; unclear D gene. The clonotype was recovered from a human donor in good health. Some libraries in this study had Jurkat cell RNA spiked in. The CDR3 DNA follows: TGTGCCAGCGGAGGTGTCTCTGGAAACACCATATATTTT. This gives the protein CASGGVSGNTIYF.